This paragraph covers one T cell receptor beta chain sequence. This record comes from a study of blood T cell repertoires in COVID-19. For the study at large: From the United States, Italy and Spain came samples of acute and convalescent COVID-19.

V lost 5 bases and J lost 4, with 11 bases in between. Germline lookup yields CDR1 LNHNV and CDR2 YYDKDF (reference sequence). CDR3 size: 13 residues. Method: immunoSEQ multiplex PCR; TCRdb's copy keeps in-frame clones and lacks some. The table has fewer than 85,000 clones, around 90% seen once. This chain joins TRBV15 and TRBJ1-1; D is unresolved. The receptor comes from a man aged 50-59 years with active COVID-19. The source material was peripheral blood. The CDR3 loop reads CATSREEVTEAFF. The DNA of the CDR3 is TGTGCCACCAGCCGTGAGGAGGTCACTGAAGCTTTCTTT.